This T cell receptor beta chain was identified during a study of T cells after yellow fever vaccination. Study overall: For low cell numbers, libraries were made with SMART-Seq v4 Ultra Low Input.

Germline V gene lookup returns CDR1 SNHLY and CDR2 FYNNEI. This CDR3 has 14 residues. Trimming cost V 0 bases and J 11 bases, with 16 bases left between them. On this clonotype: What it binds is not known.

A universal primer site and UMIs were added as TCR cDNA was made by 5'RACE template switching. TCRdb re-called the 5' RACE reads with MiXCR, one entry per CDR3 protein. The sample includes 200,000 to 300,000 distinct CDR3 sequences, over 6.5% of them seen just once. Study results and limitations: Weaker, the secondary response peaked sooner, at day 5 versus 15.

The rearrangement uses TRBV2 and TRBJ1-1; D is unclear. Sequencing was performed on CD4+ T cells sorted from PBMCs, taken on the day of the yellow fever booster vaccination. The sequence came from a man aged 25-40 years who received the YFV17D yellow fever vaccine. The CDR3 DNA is TGTGCCAGCAGTGAAGCGCTTCGGCTTGACGCGGCTTTCTTT. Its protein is CASSEALRLDAAFF.